This is a list of T cell receptor beta chains from one sample in a study of cytomegalovirus exposure and HLA in healthy donors. TCRdb's copy holds only in-frame clones and misses some; the assay was immunoSEQ multiplex PCR. The sample holds a few hundred thousand clones, 75% seen once. Sequencing was carried out using PBMCs. These receptors were collected from a woman aged 30 to 39 in good health and CMV-seronegative. Each CDR3 is given with its conserved first and last residue. D genes are given only for firm matches. Some rows have no size entry. The others give once, few or many, or a class for an expanded clone.

CDR3 length	V gene	D gene	J gene	clone size	CDR3 protein	CDR3 DNA
13	TRBV5-1	.	TRBJ1-1	.	CASGEARGTEAFF	TGCGCCAGCGGGGAGGCACGGGGGACTGAAGCTTTCTTT
11	TRBV2	.	TRBJ2-5	.	CASSFQETQYF	TGTGCCAGCAGCTTCCAAGAGACCCAGTACTTC
16	TRBV27	.	TRBJ1-2	.	CASSRDIGSPNYGYTF	TGTGCCAGCAGCCGGGACATAGGTTCCCCTAACTATGGCTACACCTTC
12	TRBV7-9	.	TRBJ1-3	few	CASSRSGNTIYF	TGTGCCAGCAGCCGTAGTGGAAACACCATATATTTT
14	TRBV7-9	.	TRBJ2-3	once	CASSLPYSTDTQYF	TGTGCCAGCAGCTTACCCTACAGCACAGATACGCAGTATTTT
12	TRBV5-6	.	TRBJ2-7	few	CASSNGGYEQYF	TGTGCCAGCAGCAACGGTGGTTACGAGCAGTACTTC
16	TRBV15	TRBD2	TRBJ2-1	.	CATSRDVAGAYNEQFF	TGTGCCACCAGCAGAGATGTAGCGGGAGCCTACAATGAGCAGTTCTTC
14	TRBV7-9	.	TRBJ2-7	few	CASSPPPDSYEQYF	TGTGCCAGCAGCCCCCCTCCTGACAGCTACGAGCAGTACTTC
16	TRBV5-1	TRBD1	TRBJ2-2	.	CASSLGQGRNTGELFF	TGCGCCAGCAGCTTGGGACAGGGGAGGAACACCGGGGAGCTGTTTTTT
14	TRBV18	.	TRBJ2-6	.	CATTSGSGANVLTF	TGTGCCACAACCTCGGGGTCCGGGGCCAACGTCCTGACTTTC
13	TRBV5-1	.	TRBJ1-1	.	CASSLYGDTEAFF	TGCGCCAGCAGCTTGTACGGGGACACTGAAGCTTTCTTT
16	TRBV5-1	TRBD1	TRBJ2-7	.	CASSLGQGVGSYEQYF	TGCGCCAGCAGCTTGGGACAGGGCGTGGGCTCCTACGAGCAGTACTTC
13	TRBV7-9	.	TRBJ1-1	few	CASSSQGNTEAFF	TGTGCCAGCAGCTCACAGGGTAACACTGAAGCTTTCTTT
15	TRBV6-5	TRBD1	TRBJ1-1	.	CASTHRGQGGTEAFF	TGTGCCAGCACCCATCGGGGACAGGGTGGCACTGAAGCTTTCTTT
19	TRBV19	TRBD2	TRBJ2-1	.	CASSILPLLGLAGNNEQFF	TGTGCCAGTAGTATCCTACCACTTCTAGGACTAGCGGGGAACAATGAGCAGTTCTTC
15	TRBV18	.	TRBJ2-7	.	CASSPGASQFYEQYF	TGTGCCAGCTCACCGGGAGCCTCCCAATTCTACGAGCAGTACTTC
17	TRBV5-5	TRBD2	TRBJ2-5	few	CASSFLLAERIEETQYF	TGTGCCAGCAGCTTCCTACTAGCGGAGAGGATCGAAGAGACCCAGTACTTC
14	TRBV7-9	TRBD1	TRBJ2-7	.	CASSLTQGVHEQYF	TGTGCCAGCAGCTTAACCCAGGGGGTCCACGAGCAGTACTTC